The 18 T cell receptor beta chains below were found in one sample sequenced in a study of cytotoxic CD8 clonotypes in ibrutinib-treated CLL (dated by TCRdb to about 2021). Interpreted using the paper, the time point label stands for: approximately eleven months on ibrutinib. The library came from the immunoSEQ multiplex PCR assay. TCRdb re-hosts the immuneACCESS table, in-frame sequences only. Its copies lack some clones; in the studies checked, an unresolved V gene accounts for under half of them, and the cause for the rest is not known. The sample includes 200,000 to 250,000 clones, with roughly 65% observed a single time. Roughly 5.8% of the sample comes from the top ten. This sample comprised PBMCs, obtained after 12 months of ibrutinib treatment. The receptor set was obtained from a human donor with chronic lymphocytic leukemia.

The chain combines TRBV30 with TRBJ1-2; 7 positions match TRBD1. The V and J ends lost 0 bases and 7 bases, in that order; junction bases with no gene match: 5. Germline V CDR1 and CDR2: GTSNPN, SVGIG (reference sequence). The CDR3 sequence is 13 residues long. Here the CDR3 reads CAWSVKGASGYTF. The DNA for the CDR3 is TGTGCCTGGAGTGTAAAGGGGGCTAGTGGCTACACCTTC.

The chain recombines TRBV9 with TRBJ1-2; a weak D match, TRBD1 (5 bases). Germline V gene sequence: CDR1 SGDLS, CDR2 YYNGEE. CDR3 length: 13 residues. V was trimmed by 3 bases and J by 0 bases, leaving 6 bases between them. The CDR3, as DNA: TGTGCCAGCAGCGAACAGGCTAACTATGGCTACACCTTC. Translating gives CASSEQANYGYTF.

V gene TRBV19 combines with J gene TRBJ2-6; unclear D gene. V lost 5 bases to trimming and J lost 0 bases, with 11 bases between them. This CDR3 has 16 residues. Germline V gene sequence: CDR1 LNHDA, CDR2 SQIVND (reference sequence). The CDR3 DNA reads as TGTGCCAGTAGTTCCCGACTGACCTCTGGGGCCAACGTCCTGACTTTC. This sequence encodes CASSSRLTSGANVLTF.

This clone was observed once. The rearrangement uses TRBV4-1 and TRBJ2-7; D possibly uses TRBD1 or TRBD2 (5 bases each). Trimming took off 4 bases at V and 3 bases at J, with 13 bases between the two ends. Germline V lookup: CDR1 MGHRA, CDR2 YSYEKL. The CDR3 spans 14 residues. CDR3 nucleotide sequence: TGCGCCAGCAGCCCCGGGGACGCCGGCTACGAGCAGTACTTC. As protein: CASSPGDAGYEQYF.

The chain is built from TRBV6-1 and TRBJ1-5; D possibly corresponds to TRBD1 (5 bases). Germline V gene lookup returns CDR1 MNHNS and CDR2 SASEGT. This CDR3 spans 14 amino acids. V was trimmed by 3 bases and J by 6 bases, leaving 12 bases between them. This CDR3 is CASSETRVSQPQHF. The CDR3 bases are TGTGCCAGCAGTGAGACCAGGGTGAGTCAGCCCCAGCATTTT.

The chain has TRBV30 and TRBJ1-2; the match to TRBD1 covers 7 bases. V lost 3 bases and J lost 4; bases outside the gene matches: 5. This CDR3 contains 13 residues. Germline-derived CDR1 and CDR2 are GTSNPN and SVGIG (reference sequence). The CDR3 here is CAWSPTGSYGYTF. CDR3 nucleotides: TGTGCCTGGAGCCCGACAGGGAGCTATGGCTACACCTTC.

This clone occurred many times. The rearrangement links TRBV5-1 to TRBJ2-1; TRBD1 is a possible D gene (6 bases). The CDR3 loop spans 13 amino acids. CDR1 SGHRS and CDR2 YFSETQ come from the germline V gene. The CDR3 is CASGQGSFNEQFF. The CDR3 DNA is TGCGCGTCGGGGCAGGGGTCCTTTAATGAGCAGTTCTTC.

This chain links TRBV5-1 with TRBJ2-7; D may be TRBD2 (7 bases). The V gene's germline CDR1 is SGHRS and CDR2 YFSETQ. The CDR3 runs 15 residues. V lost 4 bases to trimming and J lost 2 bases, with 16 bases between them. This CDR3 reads CASSDAGATTYEQYF. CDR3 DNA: TGCGCCAGCAGCGACGCGGGGGCGACGACCTACGAGCAGTACTTC.

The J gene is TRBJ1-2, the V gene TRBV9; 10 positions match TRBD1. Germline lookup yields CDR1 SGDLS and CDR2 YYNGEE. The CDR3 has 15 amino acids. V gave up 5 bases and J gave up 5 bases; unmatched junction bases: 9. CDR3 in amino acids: CASSPPSGQGYGYTF. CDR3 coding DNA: TGTGCCAGCAGTCCACCCTCGGGACAGGGGTATGGCTACACCTTC.

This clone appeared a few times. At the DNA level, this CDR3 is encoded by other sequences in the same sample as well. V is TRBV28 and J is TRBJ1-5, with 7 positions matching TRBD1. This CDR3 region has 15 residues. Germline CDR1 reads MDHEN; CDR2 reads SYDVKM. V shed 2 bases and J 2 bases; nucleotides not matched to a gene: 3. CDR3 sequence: CASSLGGGGNQPQHF. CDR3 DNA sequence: TGTGCCAGCAGTTTAGGAGGGGGCGGCAATCAGCCCCAGCATTTT. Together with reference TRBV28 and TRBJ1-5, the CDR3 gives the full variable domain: DVKVTQSSRYLVKRTGEKVFLECVQDMDHENMFWYRQDPGLGLRLIYFSYDVKMKEKGDIPEGYSVSREKKERFSLILESASTNQTSMYLCASSLGGGGNQPQHFGDGTRLSIL.

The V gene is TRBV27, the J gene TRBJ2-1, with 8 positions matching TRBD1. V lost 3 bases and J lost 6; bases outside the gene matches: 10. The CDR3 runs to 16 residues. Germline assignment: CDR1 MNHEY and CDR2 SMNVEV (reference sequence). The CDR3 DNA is TGTGCCAGCAGTTTCGGGACAGGAGGGATGCTCAATGAGCAGTTCTTC. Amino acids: CASSFGTGGMLNEQFF.

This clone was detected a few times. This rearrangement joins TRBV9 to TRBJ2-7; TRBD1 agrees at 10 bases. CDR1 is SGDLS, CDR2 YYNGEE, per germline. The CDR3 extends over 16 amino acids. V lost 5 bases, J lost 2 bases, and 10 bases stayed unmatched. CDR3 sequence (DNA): TGTGCCAGCAGTGGAGACCGGGACAGGGGACCCTACGAGCAGTACTTC. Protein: CASSGDRDRGPYEQYF.

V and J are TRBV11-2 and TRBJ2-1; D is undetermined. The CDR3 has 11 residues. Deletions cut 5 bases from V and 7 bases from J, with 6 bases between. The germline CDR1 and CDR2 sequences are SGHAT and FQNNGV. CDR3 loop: CASSQVNEQFF. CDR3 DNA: TGTGCCAGCAGCCAGGTGAATGAGCAGTTCTTC.

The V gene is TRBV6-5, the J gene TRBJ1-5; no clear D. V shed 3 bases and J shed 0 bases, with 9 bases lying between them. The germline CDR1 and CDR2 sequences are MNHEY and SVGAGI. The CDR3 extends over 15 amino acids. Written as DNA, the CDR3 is TGTGCCAGCAGTTATGGCCTGAATAGCAATCAGCCCCAGCATTTT. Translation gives CASSYGLNSNQPQHF.

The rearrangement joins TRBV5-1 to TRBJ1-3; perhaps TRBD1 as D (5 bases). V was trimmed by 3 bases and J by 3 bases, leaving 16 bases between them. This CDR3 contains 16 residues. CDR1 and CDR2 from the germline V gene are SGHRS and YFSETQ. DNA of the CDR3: TGCGCCAGCAGCTCGGACGGACAACTAGTTGGAAACACCATATATTTT. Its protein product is CASSSDGQLVGNTIYF.

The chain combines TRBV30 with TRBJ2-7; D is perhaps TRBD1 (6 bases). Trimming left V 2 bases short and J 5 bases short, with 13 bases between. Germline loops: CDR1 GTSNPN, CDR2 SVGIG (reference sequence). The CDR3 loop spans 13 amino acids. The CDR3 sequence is CAWSLQGFDEQYF. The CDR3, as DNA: TGTGCCTGGAGTTTACAGGGCTTTGACGAGCAGTACTTC.

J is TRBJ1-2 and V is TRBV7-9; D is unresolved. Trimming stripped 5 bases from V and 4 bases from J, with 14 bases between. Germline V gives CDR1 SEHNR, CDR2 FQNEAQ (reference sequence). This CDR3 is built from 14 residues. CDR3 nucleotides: TGTGCCAGCAGCCCTCGGAGCCTGCCCTATGGCTACACCTTC. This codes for CASSPRSLPYGYTF.

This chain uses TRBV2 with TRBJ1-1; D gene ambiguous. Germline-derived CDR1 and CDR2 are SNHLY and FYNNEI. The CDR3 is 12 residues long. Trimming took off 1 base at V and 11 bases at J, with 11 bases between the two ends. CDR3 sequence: CASSEGALLAFF. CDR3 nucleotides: TGTGCCAGCAGTGAAGGGGCCCTTTTGGCTTTCTTT.